The 15 T cell receptor beta chains below come from one sample, sequenced in a study of shared clonotypes between healthy human individuals (TCRdb year 2020). CD8 naive samples consisted of CD45RO-negative cells that were positively selected for CCR7, yielding a CD45RA+CCR7+ population without TemRA cells. The receptor library was made with the immunoSEQ multiplex PCR assay. Not all clones reach the TCRdb copy of this immuneACCESS table, which keeps in-frame sequences only. Checked studies attribute under half of the gap to unresolved V genes and leave the rest unexplained. Here the sample has 800,000 or so clones; approximately 96% occur a single time. The biggest ten clones account for less than 0.3% of the sample. Input material: naive CD8+ T cells sorted from blood. Sample cell subset or site, as interpreted from the label and publication: CD45RA+CCR7+. The source is a man younger than 45 in good health.

The rearrangement joins TRBV7-9 to TRBJ2-1; TRBD2 agrees at 13 bases. CDR3 length: 17 residues. CDR1 and CDR2 (germline): SEHNR, FQNEAQ (reference sequence). Trimming cost V 5 bases and J 0 bases; bases outside gene matches: 4. The CDR3 nucleotides are TGTGCCAGCAGCACGGGACTAGCGGGACACTCCTACAATGAGCAGTTCTTC. It is translated as CASSTGLAGHSYNEQFF. The full variable domain, its missing parts supplied by reference TRBV7-9 and TRBJ2-1, is DTGVSQNPRHKITKRGQNVTFRCDPISEHNRLYWYRQTLGQGPEFLTYFQNEAQLEKSRLLSDRFSAERPKGSFSTLEIQRTEQGDSAMYLCASSTGLAGHSYNEQFFGPGTRLTVL.

The chain carries TRBV27 and TRBJ2-2, with TRBD1 identical over 10 bases. The CDR3 loop spans 15 amino acids. The germline V gene has CDR1 MNHEY and CDR2 SMNVEV (reference sequence). V was clipped by 2 bases and J by 5 bases; unmatched bases: 2. In nucleotides, the CDR3 is TGTGCCAGCAGTTTAAGGACAGGGGGTACCGGGGAGCTGTTTTTT. Amino acids: CASSLRTGGTGELFF.

This clone appeared a single time. This chain uses TRBV6-1 with TRBJ2-7; tentatively, D is TRBD1 or TRBD2 (6 bases each). This CDR3 spans 13 amino acids. The germline gives CDR1 MNHNS, CDR2 SASEGT. Trimming left V 8 bases short and J 2 bases short, with 13 bases between. The CDR3 loop reads CASSEGGAYEQYF. The CDR3 region has the DNA TGTGCCAGCTCTGAGGGGGGTGCCTACGAGCAGTACTTC.

The rearrangement links TRBV27 to TRBJ2-1; D remains unclear. The V gene's germline CDR1 is MNHEY and CDR2 SMNVEV (reference sequence). CDR3 length: 16 amino acids. V gave up 0 bases and J gave up 0 bases, with 9 bases separating them. This chain's CDR3 is CASSLSGSPSYNEQFF. As DNA, the CDR3 is TGTGCCAGCAGTTTATCAGGATCGCCCTCCTACAATGAGCAGTTCTTC.

V is TRBV11-1 and J is TRBJ1-5; perhaps TRBD1 as D (5 bases). The V gene lost 1 base and the J gene lost 1 base, with 14 bases spanning the gap. The germline CDR1 and CDR2 sequences are SGHAT and FQDESV (reference sequence). There are 17 residues in the CDR3. Here the CDR3 reads CASSLGSGHWSNQPQHF. The CDR3 DNA sequence: TGTGCCAGCAGCTTAGGTTCAGGGCACTGGAGCAATCAGCCCCAGCATTTT.

The rearrangement joins TRBV7-9 to TRBJ2-5, with TRBD1 matching over 7 bases. CDR1 is SEHNR and CDR2 is FQNEAQ in the germline V gene (reference sequence). This CDR3 is built from 16 residues. The V and J ends lost 3 bases and 0 bases, in that order; junction bases with no gene match: 7. The DNA of the CDR3 is TGTGCCAGCAGCTTCTTGGGACAGCTTGACCAAGAGACCCAGTACTTC. Translating gives CASSFLGQLDQETQYF. Using reference TRBV7-9 and TRBJ2-5 for the parts outside the CDR3, the full variable domain is DTGVSQNPRHKITKRGQNVTFRCDPISEHNRLYWYRQTLGQGPEFLTYFQNEAQLEKSRLLSDRFSAERPKGSFSTLEIQRTEQGDSAMYLCASSFLGQLDQETQYFGPGTRLLVL.

J is TRBJ2-7 and V is TRBV27; D unclear. The CDR3 is made up of 15 amino acids. Germline CDR1 MNHEY, CDR2 SMNVEV (reference sequence). V lost 0 bases to trimming and J lost 3 bases, with 12 bases between them. The CDR3 DNA is TGTGCCAGCAGTTTATCGACGGAATCTTACTACGAGCAGTACTTC. Translated, it gives CASSLSTESYYEQYF.

J is TRBJ2-7 and V is TRBV7-8; D call uncertain. The CDR3 sequence is 13 residues long. The germline gives CDR1 SGHVS, CDR2 FQNEAQ. V shed 1 base and J shed 3 bases, with 7 bases lying between them. The CDR3 region is CASSLDPLYEQYF. DNA of the CDR3: TGTGCCAGCAGCTTAGACCCACTCTACGAGCAGTACTTC.

The gene calls are TRBV7-2 and TRBJ2-7; D not certain. The V and J ends lost 5 bases and 0 bases respectively, with 8 bases between them. The CDR3 runs 13 residues. CDR1 and CDR2 (germline): SGHTA, FQGNSA. Here the CDR3 reads CASSVASSYEQYF. The CDR3 DNA is TGTGCCAGCAGCGTCGCTAGCTCCTACGAGCAGTACTTC.

This chain links TRBV5-4 with TRBJ2-1; 7 nucleotides align to TRBD1. V shed 4 bases, J shed 5 bases, and the junction held 3 bases outside the gene matches. The CDR3 is made up of 13 amino acids. Germline V gives CDR1 SGHNT, CDR2 YYREEE (reference sequence). The CDR3 DNA sequence: TGTGCCAGCAGCCGGGACAGCCACAATGAGCAGTTCTTC. Its translation is CASSRDSHNEQFF.

The CDR3 here is CASSYTWERTDTQYF. The DNA for the CDR3 is TGTGCCAGCAGTTACACGTGGGAGAGGACAGATACGCAGTATTTT. The chain recombines TRBV6-6 with TRBJ2-3; tentatively, D is TRBD2 (5 bases). This CDR3 comprises 15 residues. V dropped 2 bases and J dropped 3 bases, with 12 bases sitting between them. Germline CDR1 MNHNY, CDR2 SVGAGI (reference sequence).

The chain employs TRBV15 and TRBJ2-1; 9 bases agree with TRBD2. Germline V gene lookup returns CDR1 LNHNV and CDR2 YYDKDF (reference sequence). CDR3 size: 14 residues. Trimming cost V 9 bases and J 7 bases; bases outside gene matches: 10. The CDR3: CATGVAGEYNEQFF. Written as DNA, the CDR3 is TGTGCCACGGGGGTAGCGGGAGAGTATAATGAGCAGTTCTTC.

The chain is built from TRBV11-2 and TRBJ2-1; TRBD2 aligns across 10 bases. The ends lost 5 bases at V and 5 bases at J; junction bases unmatched: 9. Germline V gives CDR1 SGHAT, CDR2 FQNNGV. This CDR3 spans 16 amino acids. In nucleotides, the CDR3 is TGTGCCAGCAGCCTAGCGATAGGACTAGCGGACAATGAGCAGTTCTTC. Amino acids: CASSLAIGLADNEQFF.

As concerns this clone: This sample includes further DNA sequences coding for the same CDR3. The chain recombines TRBV2 with TRBJ2-7; 7 bases match TRBD1. Germline assignment: CDR1 SNHLY and CDR2 FYNNEI. Germline trimming cut 6 bases from V and 4 bases from J; bases unmatched to any gene: 3. This CDR3 has 12 residues. This chain's CDR3 is CASRGTVYEQYF. Here the CDR3 DNA reads TGTGCCAGCAGAGGGACAGTATACGAGCAGTACTTC.

Points on this clone: Other nucleotide sequences from this sample produce the same CDR3. V is TRBV18 and J is TRBJ1-5; tentative D call: TRBD1 (5 bases). The CDR3 is 13 residues long. Germline CDR1 KGHSH, CDR2 LQKENI. Trimming removed 2 bases at V and 4 bases at J, with 6 bases between. CDR3 sequence (DNA): TGTGCCAGCTCACCAGGGGGTAATCAGCCCCAGCATTTT. Translating gives CASSPGGNQPQHF.